One sample yielded the 5 T cell receptor beta chains listed below, sequenced in a study of blood T cell repertoires in COVID-19. Some clones are missing from TCRdb's copy, which holds only in-frame ones; the method was immunoSEQ multiplex PCR. The sample shows some 310,000 clones, around 86% of them seen only once. The sequenced sample was peripheral blood. These receptors originate from a man aged 50 to 59 with active or convalescent COVID-19.

This clone appeared a single time. The gene calls are TRBV5-1 and TRBJ2-6, with 7 nucleotides matching TRBD1. CDR1 is SGHRS, CDR2 YFSETQ, per germline. The trim removed 4 bases at V and 2 bases at J, leaving 12 bases unmatched. This CDR3 is built from 18 residues. The CDR3 nucleotides read TGCGCCAGCAGCCCAACCGACAGGGCCTTGACTGGGGCCAACGTCCTGACTTTC. Translation gives CASSPTDRALTGANVLTF.

This clone appeared once. The chain recombines TRBV11-2 with TRBJ2-1; 9 bases fit TRBD1. Germline V gene data show CDR1 as SGHAT and CDR2 as FQNNGV. The CDR3 is made up of 15 amino acids. After removal of 5 bases from V and 1 base from J, the junction contained 3 bases not matched to a gene. Written as DNA, the CDR3 is TGTGCCAGCAGCCGGGGACAGGGATCCTACAATGAGCAGTTCTTC. Encoded protein: CASSRGQGSYNEQFF.

In the case of this clone: Other DNA sequences within the sample encode an identical CDR3. Written as DNA, the CDR3 is TGTGCCAGCTCGCCCACAGGAACTGGAAACACCATATATTTT. Encoded protein: CASSPTGTGNTIYF. V usage is TRBV18 and J usage is TRBJ1-3; D is possibly TRBD1 (5 bases). Germline-derived CDR1 and CDR2 are KGHSH and LQKENI. This CDR3 has 14 residues. Trimming shortened V by 6 bases and J by 2 bases, and 11 bases separated the two germline ends. The full variable domain, completed using reference TRBV18 and TRBJ1-3, is NAGVMQNPRHLVRRRGQEARLRCSPMKGHSHVYWYRQLPEEGLKFMVYLQKENIIDESGMPKERFSAEFPKEGPSILRIQQVVRGDSAAYFCASSPTGTGNTIYFGEGSWLTVV.

The chain has TRBV5-1 and TRBJ1-6, with 10 positions matching TRBD1. This CDR3 is built from 17 residues. From germline, CDR1 is SGHRS and CDR2 YFSETQ. With 4 bases clipped from V and 5 bases from J, the junction kept 9 bases outside the gene matches. The CDR3 bases are TGCGCCAGCAGCCCCGGTCCCGGGACAGGGGATAATTCACCCCTCCACTTT. Protein product: CASSPGPGTGDNSPLHF.

As to this clone: This sample includes further DNA sequences coding for the same CDR3. This chain links TRBV10-3 with TRBJ2-1; TRBD1 agrees at 7 bases. J gave up 2 bases and V 5 bases, and 3 bases lay outside the gene matches. Per germline, CDR1 ENHRY and CDR2 SYGVKD. CDR3 length: 14 residues. In DNA form, the CDR3 reads TGTGCCATCAGTACGGGACAGACCTACAATGAGCAGTTCTTC. It is translated as CAISTGQTYNEQFF.